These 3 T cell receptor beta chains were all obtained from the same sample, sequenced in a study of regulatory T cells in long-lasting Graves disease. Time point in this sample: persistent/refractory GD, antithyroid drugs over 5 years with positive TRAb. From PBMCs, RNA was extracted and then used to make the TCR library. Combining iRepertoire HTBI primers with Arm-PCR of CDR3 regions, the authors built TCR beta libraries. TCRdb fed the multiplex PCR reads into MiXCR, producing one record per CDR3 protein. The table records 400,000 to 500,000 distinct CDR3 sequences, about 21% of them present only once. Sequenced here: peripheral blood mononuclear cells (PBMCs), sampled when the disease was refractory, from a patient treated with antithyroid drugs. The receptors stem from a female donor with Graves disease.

This CDR3 is CASSRFKTGGDGYTF. CDR3 in DNA: TGCGCCAGCAGCCGTTTTAAGACAGGGGGAGATGGCTACACCTTC. The gene calls are TRBV4-1 and TRBJ1-2; 9 bases align to TRBD1. CDR1 is MGHRA and CDR2 is YSYEKL in the germline V gene. J lost 6 bases, V lost 4 bases, and 9 bases had no gene match. There are 15 residues in the CDR3.

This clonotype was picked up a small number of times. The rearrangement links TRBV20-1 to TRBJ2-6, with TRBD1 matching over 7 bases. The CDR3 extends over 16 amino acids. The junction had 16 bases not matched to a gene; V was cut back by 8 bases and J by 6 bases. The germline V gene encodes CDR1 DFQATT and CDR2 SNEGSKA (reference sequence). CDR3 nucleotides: TGCAGTTCATCGCCCGGGACAGTTCCGTCGGCCAACGTCCTGACTTTC. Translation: CSSSPGTVPSANVLTF.

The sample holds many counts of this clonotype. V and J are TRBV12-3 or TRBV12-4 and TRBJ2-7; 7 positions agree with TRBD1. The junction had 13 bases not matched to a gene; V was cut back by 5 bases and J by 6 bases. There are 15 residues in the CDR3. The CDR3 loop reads CASSPEGALAGEQYF. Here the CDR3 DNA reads TGTGCCAGCAGTCCCGAGGGGGCTCTGGCGGGCGAGCAGTACTTC.